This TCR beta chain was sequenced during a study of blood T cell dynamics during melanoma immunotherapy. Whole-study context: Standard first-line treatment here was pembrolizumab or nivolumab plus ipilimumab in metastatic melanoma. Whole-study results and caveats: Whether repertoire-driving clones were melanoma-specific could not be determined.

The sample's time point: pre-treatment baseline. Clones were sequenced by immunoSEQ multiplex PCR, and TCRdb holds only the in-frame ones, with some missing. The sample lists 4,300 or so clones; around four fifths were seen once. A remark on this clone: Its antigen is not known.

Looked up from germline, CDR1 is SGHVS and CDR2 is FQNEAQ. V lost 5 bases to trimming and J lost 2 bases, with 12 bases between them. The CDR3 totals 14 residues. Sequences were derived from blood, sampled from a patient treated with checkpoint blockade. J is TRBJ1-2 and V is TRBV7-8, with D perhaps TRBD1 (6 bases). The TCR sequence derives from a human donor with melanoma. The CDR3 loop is CASSPDRWNYGYTF. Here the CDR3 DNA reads TGTGCCAGCAGCCCTGACAGGTGGAACTATGGCTACACCTTC.